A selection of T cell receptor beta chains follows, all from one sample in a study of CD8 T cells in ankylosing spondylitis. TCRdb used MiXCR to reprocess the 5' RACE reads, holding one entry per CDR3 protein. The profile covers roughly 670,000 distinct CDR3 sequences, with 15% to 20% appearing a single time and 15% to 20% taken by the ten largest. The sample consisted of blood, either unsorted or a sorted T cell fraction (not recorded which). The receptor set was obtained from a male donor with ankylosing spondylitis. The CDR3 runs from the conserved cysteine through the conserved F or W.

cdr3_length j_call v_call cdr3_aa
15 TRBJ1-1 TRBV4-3 CASSQVTGTYTEAFF
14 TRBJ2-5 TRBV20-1 CSAGHLTGLETQYF
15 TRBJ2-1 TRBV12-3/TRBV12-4 CASSLGQTENNEQFF
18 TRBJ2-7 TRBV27 CASSLKYPSPTFSYEQYF
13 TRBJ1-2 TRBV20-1 CSARATGGSGYTF
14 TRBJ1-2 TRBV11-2 CASSLGGGDEGYTF
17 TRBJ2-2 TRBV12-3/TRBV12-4 CASSLSWGPGDTGELFF
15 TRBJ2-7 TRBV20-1 CSARPSAGITYEQYF
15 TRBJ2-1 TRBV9 CASSVQGIGYNEQFF
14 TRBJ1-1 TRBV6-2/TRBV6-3 CASSPSGTGYAAFF
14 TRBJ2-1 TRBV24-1 CATSDQSPYNEQFF
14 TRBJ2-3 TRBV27 CASSSRGYTDTQYF
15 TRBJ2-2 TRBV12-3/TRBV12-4 CASRPSGGSTGELFF
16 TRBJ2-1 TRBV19 CASSIDQRGAYNEQFF
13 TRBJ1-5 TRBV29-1 CSVASALNQPQHF
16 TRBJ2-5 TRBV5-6 CASSFPPGLAGETQYF
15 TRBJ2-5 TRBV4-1 CASSQRLARQETQYF
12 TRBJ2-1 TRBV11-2 CASSSDRLKQFF
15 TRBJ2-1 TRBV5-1 CASSLDGGIYNEQFF
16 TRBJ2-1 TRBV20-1 CSAAPGLAGGYNEQFF
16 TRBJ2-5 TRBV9 CASSVGGFSGGETQYF
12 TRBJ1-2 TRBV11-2 CASSPSGLGYTF
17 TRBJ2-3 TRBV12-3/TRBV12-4 CASAGTSGPSSTDTQYF
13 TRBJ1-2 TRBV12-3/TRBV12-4 CASSLLGDRGYTF
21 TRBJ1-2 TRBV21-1 CASSKGGTWRDRDHPPNGYTF
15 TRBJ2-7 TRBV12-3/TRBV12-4 CASSFSDRGRHEQYF
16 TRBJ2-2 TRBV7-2 CATPKLSGSRAGELFF
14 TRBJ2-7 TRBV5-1 CASSLSHSSYEQYF
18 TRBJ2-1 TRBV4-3 CASSHGTSGRGGYNEQFF
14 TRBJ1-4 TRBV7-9 CASSPGQDNEKLFF
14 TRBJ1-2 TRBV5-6 CASSLGDPIYGYTF
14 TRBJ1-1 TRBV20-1 CSAPMTGLNTEAFF
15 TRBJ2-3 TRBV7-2 CASSTQFGGSDTQYF
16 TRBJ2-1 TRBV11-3 CASSAGAGTGYNEQFF
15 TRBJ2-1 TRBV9 CASSVVAGSYNEQFF
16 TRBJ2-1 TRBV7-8 CASSLALGESPHEQFF
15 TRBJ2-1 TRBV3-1 CASSRLAGADNEQFF
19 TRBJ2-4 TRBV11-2 CASSLEWTGMKGAKNIQYF
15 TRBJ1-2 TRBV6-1 CASSLLPPGSYGYTF
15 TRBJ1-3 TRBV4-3 CASSQVWGVGNTIYF
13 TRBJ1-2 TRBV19 CATNGVSNYGYTF
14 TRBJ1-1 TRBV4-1 CASSQEQGSGEAFF
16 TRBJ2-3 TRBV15 CATSRTEGLAGGHRHF
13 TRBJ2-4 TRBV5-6 CASSFRAMDIQYF
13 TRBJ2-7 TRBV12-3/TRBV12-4 CASSSTGLYEQYF
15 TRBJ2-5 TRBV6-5 CASSYSAGYQETQYF
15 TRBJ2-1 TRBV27 CASSLSFSSYNEQFF
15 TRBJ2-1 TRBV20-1 CSAREASSGGNEQFF
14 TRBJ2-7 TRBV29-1 CSVDPVGLGDEQYF
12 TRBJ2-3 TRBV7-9 CAGERTADTQYF